These T cell receptor beta chains were read from a single sample in a study of beta chain features in type 1 diabetes. Clones were sequenced by immunoSEQ multiplex PCR, and TCRdb holds only the in-frame ones, with some missing. The repertoire consists of 400,000 to 500,000 clones, with roughly 13% occurring once and the leading ten covering roughly 0.04%. Sequencing was done on a sample of naive CD4+ T cells from blood. The receptors originated from a man younger than 40 in good health. Each CDR3 is given with its conserved first and last residue. A D gene is named only where the DNA matches it firmly. Only some rows state a clone size, as once, few, many or a class for expanded clones.

clone_size: NA
j_call: TRBJ2-5
cdr3_length: 14
d_call: NA
v_call: TRBV11-2
cdr3_nt: TGTGCCAGCAGCCCCGCGGCGGCGTTAGAGACCCAGTACTTC
cdr3_aa: CASSPAAALETQYF

clone_size: NA
j_call: TRBJ2-2
cdr3_length: 14
d_call: NA
v_call: TRBV7-2
cdr3_nt: TGTGCCAGCAGCTCCGGGACCCTCACCGGGGAGCTGTTTTTT
cdr3_aa: CASSSGTLTGELFF

clone_size: few
j_call: TRBJ1-1
cdr3_length: 12
d_call: NA
v_call: TRBV5-1
cdr3_nt: TGCGCCAGCAGCTTGACGAACACTGAAGCTTTCTTT
cdr3_aa: CASSLTNTEAFF

clone_size: few
j_call: TRBJ1-2
cdr3_length: 15
d_call: NA
v_call: TRBV5-1
cdr3_nt: TGCGCCAGCAGCTTGGCAGGGAAGGCTGAATATGGCTACACCTTC
cdr3_aa: CASSLAGKAEYGYTF

clone_size: few
j_call: TRBJ2-7
cdr3_length: 14
d_call: NA
v_call: TRBV9
cdr3_nt: TGTGCCAGCAGCGTAGGGGATGGAACCTACGAGCAGTACTTC
cdr3_aa: CASSVGDGTYEQYF

clone_size: few
j_call: TRBJ2-2
cdr3_length: 16
d_call: TRBD1
v_call: TRBV7-9
cdr3_nt: TGTGCCAGCAGCTTCCGGCCGGGACAGCCAAAGGAGGAGCTGTTTTTT
cdr3_aa: CASSFRPGQPKEELFF

clone_size: NA
j_call: TRBJ1-1
cdr3_length: 15
d_call: TRBD1
v_call: TRBV11-2
cdr3_nt: TGTGCCAGCAGCACCCGGACAGGGAAAGGCACTGAAGCTTTCTTT
cdr3_aa: CASSTRTGKGTEAFF

clone_size: few
j_call: TRBJ2-1
cdr3_length: 14
d_call: NA
v_call: TRBV6-1
cdr3_nt: TGTGCCAGCAAAGGTGTCGGAACCTACAATGAGCAGTTCTTC
cdr3_aa: CASKGVGTYNEQFF

clone_size: NA
j_call: TRBJ2-2
cdr3_length: 11
d_call: NA
v_call: TRBV7-2
cdr3_nt: TGTGCCAGCAGGATAACCGGGGAGCTGTTTTTT
cdr3_aa: CASRITGELFF

clone_size: NA
j_call: TRBJ1-1
cdr3_length: 15
d_call: NA
v_call: TRBV18
cdr3_nt: TGTGCCAGCTCACCTCGGAGCGGAGAGAACACTGAAGCTTTCTTT
cdr3_aa: CASSPRSGENTEAFF

clone_size: NA
j_call: TRBJ2-5
cdr3_length: 16
d_call: NA
v_call: TRBV4-3
cdr3_nt: TGCGCCAGCAGCCAACTGCTCGGAGGGAGCGGCGAGACCCAGTACTTC
cdr3_aa: CASSQLLGGSGETQYF

clone_size: few
j_call: TRBJ1-2
cdr3_length: 10
d_call: NA
v_call: TRBV20-1
cdr3_nt: TGCAGTGCTAGATCGGAGGGCTACACCTTC
cdr3_aa: CSARSEGYTF

clone_size: NA
j_call: TRBJ1-2
cdr3_length: 13
d_call: NA
v_call: TRBV9
cdr3_nt: TGTGCCAGCATGTCAGGGATCGGCTATGGCTACACCTTC
cdr3_aa: CASMSGIGYGYTF

clone_size: NA
j_call: TRBJ2-2
cdr3_length: 14
d_call: NA
v_call: TRBV7-9
cdr3_nt: TGTGCCAGCAGCTTAGCGGTTAACACCGGGGAGCTGTTTTTT
cdr3_aa: CASSLAVNTGELFF

clone_size: few
j_call: TRBJ2-1
cdr3_length: 13
d_call: NA
v_call: TRBV11-2
cdr3_nt: TGTGCCAGCAGCTTAGATGCGGGGAATGAGCAGTTCTTC
cdr3_aa: CASSLDAGNEQFF

clone_size: NA
j_call: TRBJ2-2
cdr3_length: 15
d_call: TRBD2
v_call: TRBV9
cdr3_nt: TGTGCCAGCAGCGTAGCTAGCGGGAGATCCGGGGAGCTGTTTTTT
cdr3_aa: CASSVASGRSGELFF

clone_size: few
j_call: TRBJ2-7
cdr3_length: 11
d_call: NA
v_call: TRBV4-1
cdr3_nt: TGCGCCAGCAGCCGCGACAGAGAGCAGTACTTC
cdr3_aa: CASSRDREQYF

clone_size: many
j_call: TRBJ2-3
cdr3_length: 15
d_call: NA
v_call: TRBV4-3
cdr3_nt: TGCGCCAGCAGCCAAATGGGCTTCGGGGCAGATACGCAGTATTTT
cdr3_aa: CASSQMGFGADTQYF

clone_size: few
j_call: TRBJ2-5
cdr3_length: 16
d_call: TRBD2
v_call: TRBV12-5
cdr3_nt: TGTGCTAGTGGCTTGCCCGGACTAGCGGGAGTGGAGACCCAGTACTTC
cdr3_aa: CASGLPGLAGVETQYF

clone_size: NA
j_call: TRBJ1-5
cdr3_length: 15
d_call: NA
v_call: TRBV7-9
cdr3_nt: TGTGCCAGCAGTCCCCCCGGGACTGAAAATCAGCCCCAGCATTTT
cdr3_aa: CASSPPGTENQPQHF

clone_size: few
j_call: TRBJ1-1
cdr3_length: 12
d_call: NA
v_call: TRBV29-1
cdr3_nt: TGCAGCGTTGGCGTCAGAGGGGGTGAAGCTTTCTTT
cdr3_aa: CSVGVRGGEAFF

clone_size: NA
j_call: TRBJ1-3
cdr3_length: 17
d_call: TRBD1
v_call: TRBV7-9
cdr3_nt: TGTGCCAGCAGCGAATTTACAGGGGCTAGTTCTGGAAACACCATATATTTT
cdr3_aa: CASSEFTGASSGNTIYF

clone_size: NA
j_call: TRBJ1-2
cdr3_length: 16
d_call: TRBD1
v_call: TRBV7-9
cdr3_nt: TGTGCCAGCAGCCCAGACAGGGGGCTATTTGTCTTTGGCTACACCTTC
cdr3_aa: CASSPDRGLFVFGYTF

clone_size: NA
j_call: TRBJ2-1
cdr3_length: 17
d_call: NA
v_call: TRBV4-1
cdr3_nt: TGCGCCAGCAGCCATGACTCCCCGGGACTGTTCAACAATGAGCAGTTCTTC
cdr3_aa: CASSHDSPGLFNNEQFF

clone_size: NA
j_call: TRBJ2-3
cdr3_length: 15
d_call: NA
v_call: TRBV5-4
cdr3_nt: TGTGCCAGCAGCTTGGCTGCAGACTTCACAGATACGCAGTATTTT
cdr3_aa: CASSLAADFTDTQYF

clone_size: few
j_call: TRBJ2-5
cdr3_length: 15
d_call: NA
v_call: TRBV25-1
cdr3_nt: TGTGCCAGCAGTGAATACGGTGGGGAGCAAGAGACCCAGTACTTC
cdr3_aa: CASSEYGGEQETQYF

clone_size: few
j_call: TRBJ2-1
cdr3_length: 21
d_call: TRBD2
v_call: TRBV4-3
cdr3_nt: TGCGCCAGCAGCCAAGAGGTGATACTAGCGGGAGAGCACAGCTCCTACAATGAGCAGTTCTTC
cdr3_aa: CASSQEVILAGEHSSYNEQFF

clone_size: few
j_call: TRBJ2-2
cdr3_length: 13
d_call: NA
v_call: TRBV14
cdr3_nt: TGTGCCAGCAGCCCAAGACAATACGGGGAGCTGTTTTTT
cdr3_aa: CASSPRQYGELFF

clone_size: NA
j_call: TRBJ2-3
cdr3_length: 17
d_call: NA
v_call: TRBV4-3
cdr3_nt: TGCGCCAGCAGCCAAGATCGGCAGGGGTTAGGCACAGATACGCAGTATTTT
cdr3_aa: CASSQDRQGLGTDTQYF

clone_size: NA
j_call: TRBJ1-1
cdr3_length: 16
d_call: NA
v_call: TRBV7-2
cdr3_nt: TGTGCCAGCAGGGCCAAGGGGGAGTGGATGAACACTGAAGCTTTCTTT
cdr3_aa: CASRAKGEWMNTEAFF

clone_size: few
j_call: TRBJ1-2
cdr3_length: 16
d_call: NA
v_call: TRBV9
cdr3_nt: TGTGCCAGCAGCGTAGACCCGGCTCGCCGTCCCTATGGCTACACCTTC
cdr3_aa: CASSVDPARRPYGYTF

clone_size: NA
j_call: TRBJ1-6
cdr3_length: 15
d_call: NA
v_call: TRBV9
cdr3_nt: TGTGCCAGCAGCGTAGCCCCAGGGGCTGCCTCACCCCTCCACTTT
cdr3_aa: CASSVAPGAASPLHF

clone_size: NA
j_call: TRBJ1-4
cdr3_length: 13
d_call: TRBD1
v_call: TRBV2
cdr3_nt: TGTGCCAGCAAGGGACAGGGAACTGAAAAACTGTTTTTT
cdr3_aa: CASKGQGTEKLFF

clone_size: many
j_call: TRBJ2-3
cdr3_length: 15
d_call: NA
v_call: TRBV23-1
cdr3_nt: TGCGCCAGCAGTCCATTGACAGTTGCACAAGATACGCAGTATTTT
cdr3_aa: CASSPLTVAQDTQYF

clone_size: few
j_call: TRBJ2-1
cdr3_length: 14
d_call: NA
v_call: TRBV6-5
cdr3_nt: TGTGCCAGCAGTTACTCGAGGGGGGCTGGTGAGCAGTTCTTC
cdr3_aa: CASSYSRGAGEQFF

clone_size: NA
j_call: TRBJ2-4
cdr3_length: 13
d_call: NA
v_call: TRBV19
cdr3_nt: TGTGCCAGTAGTATAACTAATGAAAACATTCAGTACTTC
cdr3_aa: CASSITNENIQYF

clone_size: few
j_call: TRBJ2-6
cdr3_length: 17
d_call: NA
v_call: TRBV27
cdr3_nt: TGTGCCAGCAGTTTGGAGTTTGCCCCCCCTGGGGCCAACGTCCTGACTTTC
cdr3_aa: CASSLEFAPPGANVLTF

clone_size: NA
j_call: TRBJ2-3
cdr3_length: 14
d_call: TRBD2
v_call: TRBV27
cdr3_nt: TGTGCCAGCAGTTTAGCGGGGGTTGGAGATACGCAGTATTTT
cdr3_aa: CASSLAGVGDTQYF

clone_size: NA
j_call: TRBJ2-3
cdr3_length: 14
d_call: TRBD2
v_call: TRBV7-3
cdr3_nt: TGTGCCAGCAGCTTAAGGGACTACACAGATACGCAGTATTTT
cdr3_aa: CASSLRDYTDTQYF

clone_size: NA
j_call: TRBJ2-7
cdr3_length: 15
d_call: TRBD2
v_call: TRBV18
cdr3_nt: TGTGCCAGCTCACCCCTCGGACTAGCGGATTACGAGCAGTACTTC
cdr3_aa: CASSPLGLADYEQYF